The 4 T cell receptor beta chains in this list originate from one sample, sequenced in a study of cytomegalovirus exposure and HLA in healthy donors. Clones were read by immunoSEQ multiplex PCR, and TCRdb kept only the in-frame ones, dropping some. Here the sample spans 100,000 to 150,000 clones, around 89% being singletons. The sequencing sample was made of PBMCs. These receptors all come from a man in his late teens or twenties in good health and CMV-seronegative.

The chain recombines TRBV19 with TRBJ2-7, with 12 bases fitting TRBD2. CDR3 length: 17 residues. Unmatched junction bases numbered 6, after V lost 3 bases and J lost 0 bases. Germline assignment: CDR1 LNHDA and CDR2 SQIVND (reference sequence). The chain's CDR3 is CASSIGLAGRSSYEQYF. The CDR3, as DNA: TGTGCCAGTAGTATCGGACTAGCGGGGAGGAGCTCCTACGAGCAGTACTTC.

The rearrangement links TRBV18 to TRBJ1-4; 7 nucleotides line up with TRBD1. This CDR3 has 15 amino acids. Germline CDR1 is KGHSH and CDR2 is LQKENI. V gave up 1 base and J gave up 7 bases; unmatched junction bases: 6. In DNA, the CDR3 is TGTGCCAGCTCACCACAACAGGGGAGAAGTGAAAAACTGTTTTTT. This translates into CASSPQQGRSEKLFF.

The gene calls are TRBV27 and TRBJ1-1; D unresolved. V lost 6 bases and J lost 3, with 8 bases in between. In germline, CDR1 is MNHEY, CDR2 SMNVEV (reference sequence). The CDR3 spans 12 residues. The CDR3 DNA follows: TGTGCCAGCAGAATGAGGGACACTGAAGCTTTCTTT. This encodes CASRMRDTEAFF.

V and J are TRBV7-6 and TRBJ2-7; D might be TRBD2 (5 bases). The germline gives CDR1 SGHVS, CDR2 FNYEAQ. This CDR3 contains 14 residues. V lost 1 base and J lost 5, with 12 bases in between. This chain's CDR3 is CASSLDRLLDEQYF. CDR3 coding DNA: TGTGCCAGCAGCTTAGATAGACTATTGGACGAGCAGTACTTC.